This paragraph reports one TCR beta chain. CDR3 length equals 12 residues. Germline CDR1 and CDR2: LNHDA and SQIVND (reference sequence). Trimming took 5 bases from V and 2 from J, leaving 5 bases between them. This sample stems from a study of control samples from healthy donors and cancer patients. This table comes from immunoSEQ multiplex PCR, and its TCRdb copy is limited to in-frame clones, with some not included. The profile shows under 200,000 clones, 91% of them singletons. The chain uses TRBV19 and TRBJ2-3; D is unresolved. The receptor was derived from a woman between 25 and 40 years old in good health. Material: blood. The CDR3 sequence: CASSPATDTQYF. The CDR3 DNA follows: TGTGCCAGTAGTCCAGCCACAGATACGCAGTATTTT.